A single T cell receptor (beta chain) is shown here with its context. TCRdb keeps only in-frame clones here, not all; method: immunoSEQ multiplex PCR. Of roughly 170,000 clones listed, approximately 82% were seen once; the top ten hold 15% to 20%. The CDR3 runs 13 residues. V lost 0 bases and J 6 bases, leaving 9 bases between the germline ends. Germline-derived CDR1 and CDR2 are MRHNA and SNTAGT. This sample is drawn from a study of blood T cell repertoires in COVID-19. Study-level information: PBMCs, B-cell-depleted T cells, or T cells were the source of the cDNA or gDNA that made up the material.

Assignment of participants to cohorts was predicated upon participant-reported clinical history. The receptor was isolated from a woman in her forties or fifties who had recovered from COVID-19. V is TRBV6-4 and J is TRBJ2-7, with D possibly being TRBD2 (6 bases). The sequenced sample consisted of PBMCs or T cells enriched from blood (not recorded which). As DNA, the CDR3 is TGTGCCAGCAGTGACTCGAGGAGGGGCGAGCAGTACTTC. Residues: CASSDSRRGEQYF.